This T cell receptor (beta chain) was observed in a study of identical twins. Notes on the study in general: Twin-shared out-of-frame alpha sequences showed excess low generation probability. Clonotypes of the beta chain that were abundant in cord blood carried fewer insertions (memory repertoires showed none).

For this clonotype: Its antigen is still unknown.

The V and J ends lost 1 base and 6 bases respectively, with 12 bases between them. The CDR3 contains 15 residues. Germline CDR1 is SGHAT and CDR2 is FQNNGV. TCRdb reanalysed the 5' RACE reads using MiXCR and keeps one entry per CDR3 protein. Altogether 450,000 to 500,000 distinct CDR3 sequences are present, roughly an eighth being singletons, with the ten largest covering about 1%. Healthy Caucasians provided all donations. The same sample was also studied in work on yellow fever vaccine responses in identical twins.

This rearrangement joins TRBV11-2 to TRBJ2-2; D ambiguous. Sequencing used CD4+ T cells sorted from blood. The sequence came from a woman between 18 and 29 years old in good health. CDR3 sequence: CASSLVFLSAGELFF. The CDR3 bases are TGTGCCAGCAGCTTAGTTTTTTTAAGCGCCGGGGAGCTGTTTTTT.